This T cell receptor beta chain was identified in a study of blood T cell repertoires in COVID-19. Study details: The United States, Italy and Spain supplied acute and convalescent COVID-19 samples. Sources were T cells, B-cell-depleted T cells, or PBMCs; the material itself was cDNA or gDNA.

Authors' analysis steps: Amplification of reference gene primers provided the estimated nucleated cell counts. Measured with immunoSEQ multiplex PCR; TCRdb has only the in-frame clones, and not every one. The V and J calls and clone size were taken over from that table, and D and trimming were inferred from the DNA. The data hold 200,000 to 250,000 clones, with more than 85% observed a single time. Seattle's cohort entered during active infection and was followed longitudinally. After removal of 5 bases from V and 5 bases from J, the junction contained 6 bases not matched to a gene. The germline V gene encodes CDR1 KGHSH and CDR2 LQKENI. The length of the CDR3 is 14 residues. This clone was picked up one time.

This chain uses TRBV18 with TRBJ2-3; 8 bases are a match to TRBD1. The sample comprised peripheral blood. This TCR derives from a woman aged 50 to 60 with COVID-19, enrolled during active disease. The CDR3 spells CASSTTGVIDTQYF. CDR3 nucleotides: TGTGCCAGCTCAACGACAGGGGTCATAGATACGCAGTATTTT.